These T cell receptor beta chains were read from a single sample in a study of T cell changes during pregnancy in multiple sclerosis. The method was immunoSEQ multiplex PCR; TCRdb's version includes in-frame clones alone and lacks a portion of them. In the table there are approximately 80,000 clones, roughly nine tenths of which are singletons. Sequencing was performed on PBMCs, taken in the first trimester of pregnancy. These TCRs come from a female donor in good health, serving as a control in a pregnancy study. Some clones in this sample may be carry-over from other donors' samples. Each CDR3 is given with its conserved first and last residue. The D gene is left open where the match is weak.

D: NA; V: TRBV28; J: TRBJ2-1; CDR3: CASRLDSSYNEQFF; DNA: TGTGCCAGCAGACTGGACTCTTCCTACAATGAGCAGTTCTTC
D: NA; V: TRBV5-1; J: TRBJ2-1; CDR3: CASTQTTGYNEQFF; DNA: TGCGCCAGCACCCAGACCACAGGTTACAATGAGCAGTTCTTC
D: NA; V: TRBV28; J: TRBJ2-3; CDR3: CASSNRLHSTDTQYF; DNA: TGTGCCAGCAGCAATAGACTCCATAGCACAGATACGCAGTATTTT
D: TRBD1; V: TRBV5-1; J: TRBJ1-2; CDR3: CASSLTDRAGYTF; DNA: TGCGCCAGCAGCTTAACGGACAGGGCAGGCTACACCTTC
D: TRBD2; V: TRBV5-6; J: TRBJ2-1; CDR3: CASRGGYAYNEQFF; DNA: TGTGCCAGCAGGGGAGGGTATGCCTACAATGAGCAGTTCTTC
D: TRBD1; V: TRBV19; J: TRBJ2-5; CDR3: CASSIGGTGETQYF; DNA: TGTGCCAGTAGTATAGGGGGGACAGGAGAGACCCAGTACTTC
D: NA; V: TRBV28; J: TRBJ1-4; CDR3: CASSLGWPSRKLFF; DNA: TGTGCCAGCAGTTTAGGCTGGCCTAGTCGAAAACTGTTTTTT
D: NA; V: TRBV7-2; J: TRBJ2-2; CDR3: CARGDIYTGELFF; DNA: TGTGCCAGGGGGGACATCTACACCGGGGAGCTGTTTTTT
D: TRBD1; V: TRBV6-1; J: TRBJ1-2; CDR3: CASRDRAGLYGYTF; DNA: TGTGCCAGCAGAGACAGGGCCGGGCTCTATGGCTACACCTTC
D: NA; V: TRBV7-9; J: TRBJ2-3; CDR3: CASGRGSTDTQYF; DNA: TGTGCCAGCGGTCGCGGAAGCACAGATACGCAGTATTTT
D: TRBD2; V: TRBV19; J: TRBJ2-7; CDR3: CASSPTLAASYEQYF; DNA: TGTGCCAGTAGTCCTACTCTAGCGGCCTCCTACGAGCAGTACTTC
D: NA; V: TRBV6-1; J: TRBJ2-7; CDR3: CASKGSPREQYF; DNA: TGTGCCAGCAAGGGGTCCCCACGCGAGCAGTACTTC
D: TRBD1; V: TRBV5-1; J: TRBJ1-6; CDR3: CASSLGRFDRGLSSPLHF; DNA: TGCGCCAGCAGCTTGGGAAGATTCGACAGGGGGCTTAGTTCACCCCTCCACTTT
D: TRBD1; V: TRBV28; J: TRBJ1-2; CDR3: CASQPWEGGFYGYTF; DNA: TGTGCCAGCCAGCCTTGGGAAGGGGGCTTCTATGGCTACACCTTC
D: NA; V: TRBV7-3; J: TRBJ2-2; CDR3: CASSNLANTGELFF; DNA: TGTGCCAGCAGCAATCTAGCTAACACCGGGGAGCTGTTTTTT
D: NA; V: TRBV6-1; J: TRBJ1-2; CDR3: CASSETRPYGYTF; DNA: TGTGCCAGCAGTGAGACGAGGCCCTATGGCTACACCTTC
D: TRBD2; V: TRBV10-3; J: TRBJ2-5; CDR3: CAISESQGRLAGEQETQYF; DNA: TGTGCCATCAGTGAGTCACAGGGGAGACTAGCGGGAGAACAAGAGACCCAGTACTTC
D: TRBD1; V: TRBV19; J: TRBJ2-7; CDR3: CASSILAGGAYYEQYF; DNA: TGTGCCAGTAGTATCCTGGCAGGGGGCGCGTATTACGAGCAGTACTTC
D: NA; V: TRBV2; J: TRBJ1-6; CDR3: CASSESQGLSPLHF; DNA: TGTGCCAGCAGTGAAAGCCAGGGACTTTCACCCCTCCACTTT
D: TRBD1; V: TRBV7-2; J: TRBJ1-1; CDR3: CASSSRQGRNTEAFF; DNA: TGTGCCAGCAGCTCGAGACAGGGGAGGAACACTGAAGCTTTCTTT
D: NA; V: TRBV7-3; J: TRBJ2-5; CDR3: CASSPGPSSLRVETQYF; DNA: TGTGCCAGCAGCCCGGGCCCTAGTTCCCTCAGGGTAGAGACCCAGTACTTC
D: NA; V: TRBV4-2; J: TRBJ2-4; CDR3: CASSQDPSLSAKNIQYF; DNA: TGTGCCAGCAGCCAAGATCCGTCCCTCTCAGCCAAAAACATTCAGTACTTC